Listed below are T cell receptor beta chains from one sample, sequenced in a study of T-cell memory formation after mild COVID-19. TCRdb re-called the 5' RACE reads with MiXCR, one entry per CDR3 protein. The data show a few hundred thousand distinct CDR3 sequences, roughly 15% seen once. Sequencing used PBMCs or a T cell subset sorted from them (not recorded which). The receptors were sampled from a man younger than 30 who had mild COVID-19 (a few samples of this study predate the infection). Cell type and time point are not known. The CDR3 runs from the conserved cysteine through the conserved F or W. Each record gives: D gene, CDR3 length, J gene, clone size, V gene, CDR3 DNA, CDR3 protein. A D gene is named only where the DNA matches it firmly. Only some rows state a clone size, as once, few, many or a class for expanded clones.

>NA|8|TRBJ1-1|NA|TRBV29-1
TGCAGCGTCAAGGGGGCTTTCTTT
CSVKGAFF
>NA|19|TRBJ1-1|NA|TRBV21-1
TGTGCCAGCAGCAATCCCACACCCGGGGTTCGTGGTGGCAACACTGAAGCTTTCTTT
CASSNPTPGVRGGNTEAFF
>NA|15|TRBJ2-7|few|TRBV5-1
TGCGCCAGCAGCTTGGTCCGGGGGCGGGCCTACGAGCAGTACTTC
CASSLVRGRAYEQYF
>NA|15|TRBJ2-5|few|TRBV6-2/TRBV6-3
TGTGCCAGCAGTAACTTCGGGACTCGACAAGAGACCCAGTACTTC
CASSNFGTRQETQYF
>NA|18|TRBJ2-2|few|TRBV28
TGTGCCAGCAGTTTAGGCCCCCCGCGGGACATCCTGACCGGGGAGCTGTTTTTT
CASSLGPPRDILTGELFF
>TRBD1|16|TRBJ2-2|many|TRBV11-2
TGTGCCAGCATTCGTTTGCGACAGGGACGCACCGGGGAGCTGTTTTTT
CASIRLRQGRTGELFF
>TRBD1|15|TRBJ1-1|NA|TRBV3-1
TGTGCCAGCAGGACCCTTGGACAGGGAAACACTGAAGCTTTCTTT
CASRTLGQGNTEAFF
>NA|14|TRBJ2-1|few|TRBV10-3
TGTGCCATCAGTGTTGACGAATCGTACAATGAGCAGTTCTTC
CAISVDESYNEQFF
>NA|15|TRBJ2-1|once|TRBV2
TGTGCCAGCAGTGGGGGGAAGCGGTTGGGAGATGAGCAGTTCTTC
CASSGGKRLGDEQFF
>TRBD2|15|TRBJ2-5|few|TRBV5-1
TGCGCCAGCAGCTTGTACGGCGGGGGGGCTGAGACCCAGTACTTC
CASSLYGGGAETQYF
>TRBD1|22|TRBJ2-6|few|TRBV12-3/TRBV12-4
TGTGCCAGCAGTTCGGGCCCGGGACAGGCTCTATCGGGTGCTTCTGGGGCCAACGTCCTGACTTTC
CASSSGPGQALSGASGANVLTF
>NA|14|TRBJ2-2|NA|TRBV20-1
TGCAGTGCTAGTCCTATGACGAACACCGGGGAGCTGTTTTTT
CSASPMTNTGELFF
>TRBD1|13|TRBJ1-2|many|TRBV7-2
TGTGCCAGCAGCGGGGGACAGGGGTATGGCTACACCTTC
CASSGGQGYGYTF